Here is one T cell receptor (beta chain) with its context. The sample belongs to a study of blood T cell repertoires in COVID-19. Whole-study context: Spain, Italy and the United States supplied samples that represented acute and convalescent COVID-19.

Data came from immunoSEQ multiplex PCR; TCRdb stores just in-frame clones and leaves some out. The top ten hold over 5% of the sample, which has a few hundred thousand clones, just under 90% seen once. This CDR3 has 14 amino acids. J gave up 3 bases and V 3 bases, and 1 base lay outside the gene matches. Germline lookup yields CDR1 LNHDA and CDR2 SQIVND (reference sequence). This receptor was taken from a woman in her forties or fifties with COVID-19, enrolled during active disease. Sequencing input: peripheral blood. The J gene is TRBJ1-1, the V gene TRBV19, with 10 bases matching TRBD1. The CDR3 spells CASSIGTGDTEAFF. The CDR3 DNA is TGTGCCAGTAGTATCGGGACAGGGGACACTGAAGCTTTCTTT.